The clone carrying this T cell receptor (beta chain) came up once. These data belong to a study of blood T cell repertoires in COVID-19. Looking at the study overall: Samples of COVID-19 (acute and convalescent) were obtained from the United States, Italy and Spain. In each case, the material was cDNA or gDNA derived from T cells, B-cell-depleted T cells, or PBMCs.

CDR3 length equals 11 residues. V gave up 7 bases and J gave up 8 bases; unmatched junction bases: 3. The germline gives CDR1 SGHNT, CDR2 YYREEE (reference sequence). Authors' processing steps: Quantification of nucleated cells was approximated via reference gene primer amplification. Here immunoSEQ multiplex PCR was the method, and the copy in TCRdb shows in-frame clones only, minus some. The V and J calls and clone size come from that table; D and trimming were worked out from the DNA. Among about 210,000 clones listed, about 85% were seen once. This sequence joins TRBV5-4 and TRBJ2-1; 7 nucleotides line up with TRBD2. Sequenced material: peripheral blood. The source of this sequence is a man aged 35-49 years with acute or convalescent COVID-19. Here the CDR3 reads CASLGGDEQFF. CDR3 sequence (DNA): TGTGCCAGCCTGGGGGGGGATGAGCAGTTCTTC.